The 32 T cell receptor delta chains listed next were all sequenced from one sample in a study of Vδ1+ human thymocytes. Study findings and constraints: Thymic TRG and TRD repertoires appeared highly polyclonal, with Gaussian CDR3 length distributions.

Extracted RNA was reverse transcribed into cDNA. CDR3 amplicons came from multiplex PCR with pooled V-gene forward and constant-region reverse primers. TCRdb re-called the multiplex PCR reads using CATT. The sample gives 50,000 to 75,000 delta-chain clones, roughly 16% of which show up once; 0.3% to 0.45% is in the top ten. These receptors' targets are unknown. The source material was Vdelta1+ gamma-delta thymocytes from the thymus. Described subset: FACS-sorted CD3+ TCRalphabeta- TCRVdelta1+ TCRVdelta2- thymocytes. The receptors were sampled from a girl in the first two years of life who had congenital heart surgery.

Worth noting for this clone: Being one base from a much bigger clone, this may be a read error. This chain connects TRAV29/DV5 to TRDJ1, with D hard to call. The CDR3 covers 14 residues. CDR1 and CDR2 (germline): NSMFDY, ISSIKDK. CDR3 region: CAASPLRYTGKLIF. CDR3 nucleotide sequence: TGTGCAGCAAGCCCTCTACGGTACACCGGTAAACTCATCTTT.

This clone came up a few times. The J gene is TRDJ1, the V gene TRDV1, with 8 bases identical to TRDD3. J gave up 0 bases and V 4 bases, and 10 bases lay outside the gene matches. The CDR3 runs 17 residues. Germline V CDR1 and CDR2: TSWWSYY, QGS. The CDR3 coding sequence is TGTGCTCTTGGGGGGAATACTGGGGGGTCGTACACCGATAAACTCATCTTT. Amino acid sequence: CALGGNTGGSYTDKLIF.

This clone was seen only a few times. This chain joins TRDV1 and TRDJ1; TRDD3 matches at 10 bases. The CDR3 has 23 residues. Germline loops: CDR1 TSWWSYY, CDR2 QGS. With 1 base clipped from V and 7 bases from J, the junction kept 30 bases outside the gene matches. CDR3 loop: CALGEPRPYTPAGGYAYRGKLIF. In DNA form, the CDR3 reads TGTGCTCTTGGGGAACCCCGACCTTACACCCCGGCGGGGGGATACGCGTATAGGGGTAAACTCATCTTT.

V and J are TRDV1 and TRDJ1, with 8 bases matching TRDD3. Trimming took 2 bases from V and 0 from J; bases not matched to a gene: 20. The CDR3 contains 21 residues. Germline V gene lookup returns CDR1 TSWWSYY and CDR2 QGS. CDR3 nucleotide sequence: TGTGCTCTTGGGGAAGCCCGGCCTTCCCAGTACTGGGGGCCGTACACCGATAAACTCATCTTT. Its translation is CALGEARPSQYWGPYTDKLIF.

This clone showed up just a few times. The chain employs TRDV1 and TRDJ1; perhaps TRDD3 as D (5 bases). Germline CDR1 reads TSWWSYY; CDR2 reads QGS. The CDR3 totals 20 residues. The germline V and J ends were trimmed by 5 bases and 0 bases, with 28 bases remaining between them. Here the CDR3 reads CALGTLPPPPYRGYTDKLIF. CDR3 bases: TGTGCTCTTGGGACTCTCCCCCCGCCTCCGTACCGGGGGTACACCGATAAACTCATCTTT.

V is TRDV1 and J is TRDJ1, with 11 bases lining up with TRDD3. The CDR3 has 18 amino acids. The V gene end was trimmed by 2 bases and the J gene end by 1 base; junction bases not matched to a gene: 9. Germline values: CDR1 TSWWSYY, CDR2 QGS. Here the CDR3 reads CALGETTEWGIRTDKLIF. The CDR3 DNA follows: TGTGCTCTTGGGGAAACGACCGAGTGGGGGATACGCACCGATAAACTCATCTTT.

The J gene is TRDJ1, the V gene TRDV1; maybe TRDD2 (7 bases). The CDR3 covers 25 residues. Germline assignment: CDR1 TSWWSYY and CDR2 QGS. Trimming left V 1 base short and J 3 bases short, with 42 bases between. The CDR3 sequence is CALGEPRPSSTSFSPGDRSADKLIF. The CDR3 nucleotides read TGTGCTCTTGGGGAACCCCGGCCTTCCTCCACATCCTTCTCACCAGGGGATCGATCGGCCGATAAACTCATCTTT.

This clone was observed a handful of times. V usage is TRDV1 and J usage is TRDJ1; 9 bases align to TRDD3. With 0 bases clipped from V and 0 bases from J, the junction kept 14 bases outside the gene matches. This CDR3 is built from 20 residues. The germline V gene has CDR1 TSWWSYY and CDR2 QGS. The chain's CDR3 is CALGELDGLYWGKYTDKLIF. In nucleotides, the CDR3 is TGTGCTCTTGGGGAACTGGATGGACTGTACTGGGGGAAGTACACCGATAAACTCATCTTT.

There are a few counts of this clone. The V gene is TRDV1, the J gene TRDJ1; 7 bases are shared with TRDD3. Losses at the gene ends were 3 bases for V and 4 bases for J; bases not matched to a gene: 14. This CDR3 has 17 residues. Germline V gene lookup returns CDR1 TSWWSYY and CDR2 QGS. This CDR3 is CALGDLTWGTGFDKLIF. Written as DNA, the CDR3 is TGTGCTCTTGGGGACCTTACGTGGGGGACTGGGTTCGATAAACTCATCTTT.

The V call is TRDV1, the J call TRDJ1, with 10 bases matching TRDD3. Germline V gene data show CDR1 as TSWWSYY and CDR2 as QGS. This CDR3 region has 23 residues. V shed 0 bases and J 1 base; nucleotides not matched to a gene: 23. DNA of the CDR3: TGTGCTCTTGGGGAACTATTCCGGCGTAAACCCCCTCGTCTGGGGGATATCACCGATAAACTCATCTTT. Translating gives CALGELFRRKPPRLGDITDKLIF.

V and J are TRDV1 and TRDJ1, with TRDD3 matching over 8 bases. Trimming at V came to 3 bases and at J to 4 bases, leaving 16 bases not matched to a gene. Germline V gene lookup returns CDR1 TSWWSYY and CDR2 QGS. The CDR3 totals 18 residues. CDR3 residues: CALGDWSWGIGAHDKLIF. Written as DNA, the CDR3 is TGTGCTCTTGGGGATTGGTCTTGGGGGATCGGCGCGCACGATAAACTCATCTTT.

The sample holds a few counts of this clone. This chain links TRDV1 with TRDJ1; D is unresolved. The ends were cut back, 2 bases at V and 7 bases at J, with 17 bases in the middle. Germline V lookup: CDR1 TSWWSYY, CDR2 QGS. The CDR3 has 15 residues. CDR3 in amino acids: CALGELMVNPSKLIF. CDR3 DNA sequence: TGTGCTCTTGGGGAATTAATGGTGAACCCGTCTAAACTCATCTTT.

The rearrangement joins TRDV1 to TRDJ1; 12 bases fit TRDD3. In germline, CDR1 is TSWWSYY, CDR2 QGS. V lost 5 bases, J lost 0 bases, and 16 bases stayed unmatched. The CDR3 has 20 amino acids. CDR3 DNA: TGTGCTCTTGGGAAGAACGCAGTACTGGGGGATACACCCTACACCGATAAACTCATCTTT. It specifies CALGKNAVLGDTPYTDKLIF.

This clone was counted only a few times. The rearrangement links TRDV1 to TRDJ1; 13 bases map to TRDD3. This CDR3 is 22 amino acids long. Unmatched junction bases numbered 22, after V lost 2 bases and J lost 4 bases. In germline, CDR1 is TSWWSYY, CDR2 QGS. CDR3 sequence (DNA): TGTGCTCTTGGGGAAAACCGCGTGGGCGAACTGGGGGATACGCTGGCTTACGATAAACTCATCTTT. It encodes CALGENRVGELGDTLAYDKLIF.

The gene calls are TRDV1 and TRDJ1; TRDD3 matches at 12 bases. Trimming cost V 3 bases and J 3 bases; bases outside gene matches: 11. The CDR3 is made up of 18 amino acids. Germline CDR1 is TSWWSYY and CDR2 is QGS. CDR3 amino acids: CALGETYWGILLADKLIF. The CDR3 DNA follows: TGTGCTCTTGGGGAGACTTACTGGGGGATACTTCTGGCCGATAAACTCATCTTT.

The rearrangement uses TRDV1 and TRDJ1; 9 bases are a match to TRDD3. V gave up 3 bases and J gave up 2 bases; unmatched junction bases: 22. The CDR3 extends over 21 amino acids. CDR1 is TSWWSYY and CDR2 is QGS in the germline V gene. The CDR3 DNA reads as TGTGCTCTTGGGGAGATTCGACATCTGGGGGATGTACACCTCCTAACCGATAAACTCATCTTT. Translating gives CALGEIRHLGDVHLLTDKLIF.

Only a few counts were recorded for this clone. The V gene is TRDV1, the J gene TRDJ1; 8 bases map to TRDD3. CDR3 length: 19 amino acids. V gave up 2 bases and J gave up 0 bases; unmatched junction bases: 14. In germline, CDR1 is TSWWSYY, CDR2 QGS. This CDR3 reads CALGEVRIHTGGDTDKLIF. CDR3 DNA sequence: TGTGCTCTTGGGGAAGTGAGGATCCATACTGGGGGGGACACCGATAAACTCATCTTT.

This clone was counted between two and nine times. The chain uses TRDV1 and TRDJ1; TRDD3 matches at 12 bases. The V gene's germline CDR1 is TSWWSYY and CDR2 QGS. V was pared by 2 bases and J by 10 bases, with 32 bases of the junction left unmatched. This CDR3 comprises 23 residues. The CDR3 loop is CALGEVRPYDCVLGDTCDWGLIF. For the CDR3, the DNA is TGTGCTCTTGGGGAAGTCCGCCCCTACGATTGCGTACTGGGGGATACATGCGACTGGGGACTCATCTTT.

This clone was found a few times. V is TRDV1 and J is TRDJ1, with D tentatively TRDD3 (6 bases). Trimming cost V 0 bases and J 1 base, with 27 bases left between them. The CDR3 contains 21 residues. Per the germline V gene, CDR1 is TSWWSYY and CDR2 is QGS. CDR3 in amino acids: CALGELRPALLGFMSTDKLIF. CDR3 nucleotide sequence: TGTGCTCTTGGGGAACTTCGCCCCGCACTACTGGGTTTCATGAGCACCGATAAACTCATCTTT.

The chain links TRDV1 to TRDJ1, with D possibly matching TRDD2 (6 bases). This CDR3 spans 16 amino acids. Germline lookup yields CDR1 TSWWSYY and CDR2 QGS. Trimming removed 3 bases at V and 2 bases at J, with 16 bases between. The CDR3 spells CALGDNLPLRTDKLIF. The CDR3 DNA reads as TGTGCTCTTGGGGACAATCTTCCTCTGAGGACCGATAAACTCATCTTT.

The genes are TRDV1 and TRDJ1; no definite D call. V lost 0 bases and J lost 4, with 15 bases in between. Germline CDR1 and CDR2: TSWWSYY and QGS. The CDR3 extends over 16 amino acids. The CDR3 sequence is CALGELHAARGDKLIF. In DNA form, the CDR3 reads TGTGCTCTTGGGGAACTGCATGCTGCCAGGGGCGATAAACTCATCTTT.

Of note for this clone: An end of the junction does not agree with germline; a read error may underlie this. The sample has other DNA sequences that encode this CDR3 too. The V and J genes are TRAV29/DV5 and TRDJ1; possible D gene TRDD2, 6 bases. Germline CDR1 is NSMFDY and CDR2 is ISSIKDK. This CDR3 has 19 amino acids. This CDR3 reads CAASASYYWTRTYTDKLIF. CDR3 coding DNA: TGTGCCGCAAGCGCATCCTACTACTGGACACGTACCTACACCGATAAACTCATCTTT.

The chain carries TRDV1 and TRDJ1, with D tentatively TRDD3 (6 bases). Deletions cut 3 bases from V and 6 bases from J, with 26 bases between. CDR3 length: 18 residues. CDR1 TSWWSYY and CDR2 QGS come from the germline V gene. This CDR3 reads CALGELRISMGGDNKLIF. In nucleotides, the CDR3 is TGTGCTCTTGGGGAGCTACGTATCTCCATGGGGGGAGACAATAAACTCATCTTT.

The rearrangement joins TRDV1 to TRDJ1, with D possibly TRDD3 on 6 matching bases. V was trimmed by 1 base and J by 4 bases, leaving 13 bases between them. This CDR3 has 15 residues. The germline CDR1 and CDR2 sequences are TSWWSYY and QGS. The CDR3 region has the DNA TGTGCTCTTGGGGAACCACTGGGTATAGTCGATAAACTCATCTTT. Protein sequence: CALGEPLGIVDKLIF.

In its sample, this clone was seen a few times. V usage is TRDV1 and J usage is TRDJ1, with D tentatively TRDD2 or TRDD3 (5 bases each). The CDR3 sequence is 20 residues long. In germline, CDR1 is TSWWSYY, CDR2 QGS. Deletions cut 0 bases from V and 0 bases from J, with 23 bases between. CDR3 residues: CALGELRNPPTRGYTDKLIF. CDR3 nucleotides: TGTGCTCTTGGGGAACTTAGGAACCCACCTACACGGGGGTACACCGATAAACTCATCTTT.

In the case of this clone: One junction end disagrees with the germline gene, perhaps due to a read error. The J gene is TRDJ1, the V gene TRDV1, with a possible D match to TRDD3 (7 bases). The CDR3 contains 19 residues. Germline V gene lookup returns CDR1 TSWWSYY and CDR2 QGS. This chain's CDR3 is CALGSILPLGVQRADKLIF. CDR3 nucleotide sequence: TGTGCTCTTGGGTCCATCCTACCCCTGGGGGTCCAGAGAGCCGATAAGCTCATCTTT.

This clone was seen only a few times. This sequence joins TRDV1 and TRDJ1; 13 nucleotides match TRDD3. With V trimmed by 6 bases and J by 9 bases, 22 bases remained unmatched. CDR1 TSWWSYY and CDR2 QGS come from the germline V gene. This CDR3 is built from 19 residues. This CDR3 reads CALGSLPTLFVTGGYELIF. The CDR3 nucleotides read TGTGCTCTTGGTAGCCTTCCTACGCTTTTTGTTACTGGGGGATACGAACTCATCTTT.

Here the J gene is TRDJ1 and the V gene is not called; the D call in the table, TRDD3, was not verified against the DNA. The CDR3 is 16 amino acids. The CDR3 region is CARLSTGGTEPDKLIF. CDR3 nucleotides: TGTGCCCGCCTGAGTACTGGGGGTACGGAGCCCGATAAACTCATCTTT.

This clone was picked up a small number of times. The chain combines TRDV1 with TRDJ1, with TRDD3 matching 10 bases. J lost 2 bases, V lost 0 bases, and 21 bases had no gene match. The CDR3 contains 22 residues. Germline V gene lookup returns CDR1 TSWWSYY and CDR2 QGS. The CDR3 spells CALGELGSPPTSLLGDTDKLIF. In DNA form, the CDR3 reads TGTGCTCTTGGGGAACTAGGAAGTCCTCCTACGAGCTTACTGGGGGATACCGATAAACTCATCTTT.

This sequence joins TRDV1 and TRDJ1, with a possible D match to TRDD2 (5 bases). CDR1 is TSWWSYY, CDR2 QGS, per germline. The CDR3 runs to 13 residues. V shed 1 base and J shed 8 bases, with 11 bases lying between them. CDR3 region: CALGEPLPRKLIF. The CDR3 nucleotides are TGTGCTCTTGGGGAACCACTTCCAAGAAAACTCATCTTT.

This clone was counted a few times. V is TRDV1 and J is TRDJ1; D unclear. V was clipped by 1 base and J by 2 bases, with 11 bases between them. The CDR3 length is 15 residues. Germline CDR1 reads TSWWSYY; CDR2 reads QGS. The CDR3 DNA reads TGTGCTCTTGGGGAACCCGTCCAGCGAACCGATAAACTCATCTTT. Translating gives CALGEPVQRTDKLIF.

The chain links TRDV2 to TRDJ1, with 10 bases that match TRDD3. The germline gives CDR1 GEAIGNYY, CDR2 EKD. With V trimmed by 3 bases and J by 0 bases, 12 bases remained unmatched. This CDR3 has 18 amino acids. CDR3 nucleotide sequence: TGTGCCTGTGACCTCCCCCTATACTGGGGGATTTACACCGATAAACTCATCTTT. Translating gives CACDLPLYWGIYTDKLIF.